This T cell receptor beta chain was documented in a study of shared clonotypes between healthy human individuals. Findings of the study overall: Estimated clonotype richness was generally higher in naive than memory subsets.

On this clone itself: Antigen specificity is unknown.

The authors ran the assay at deep level. Libraries were prepared by immunoSEQ multiplex PCR; TCRdb keeps only in-frame clonotypes and omits some of them. The table has 2 million to 3 million clones, approximately 94% seen once. Sequenced: naive CD4+ T cells from PBMCs. Specified subset: CD45RA+ positively selected. The clonotype comes from a man aged 18 to 35 in good health. Some clones in this sample may be carry-over from other donors' samples.

CDR3 region: CATSRGPDRVYGYTF. DNA of the CDR3: TGTGCCACCAGCAGAGGACCGGACAGGGTCTATGGCTACACCTTC. V usage is TRBV15 and J usage is TRBJ1-2, with 8 positions matching TRBD1. V was pared by 1 base and J by 4 bases, with 5 bases of the junction left unmatched. Looked up from germline, CDR1 is LNHNV and CDR2 is YYDKDF (reference sequence). The CDR3 covers 15 residues. Full variable domain (outside the CDR3, taken from reference TRBV15 and TRBJ1-2): DAMVIQNPRYQVTQFGKPVTLSCSQTLNHNVMYWYQQKSSQAPKLLFHYYDKDFNNEADTPDNFQSRRPNTSFCFLDIRSPGLGDTAMYLCATSRGPDRVYGYTFGSGTRLTVV.